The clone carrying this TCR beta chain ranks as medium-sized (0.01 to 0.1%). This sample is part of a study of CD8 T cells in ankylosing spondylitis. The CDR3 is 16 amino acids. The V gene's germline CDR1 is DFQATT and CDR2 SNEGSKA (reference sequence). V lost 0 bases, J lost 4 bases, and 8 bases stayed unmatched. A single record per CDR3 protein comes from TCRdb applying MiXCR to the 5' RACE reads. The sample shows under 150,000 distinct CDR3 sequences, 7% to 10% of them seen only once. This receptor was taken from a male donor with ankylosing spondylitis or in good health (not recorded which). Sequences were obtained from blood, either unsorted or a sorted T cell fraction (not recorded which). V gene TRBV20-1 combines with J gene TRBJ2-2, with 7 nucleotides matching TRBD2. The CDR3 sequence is CSARDPGGFPTGELFF. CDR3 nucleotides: TGCAGTGCTAGAGATCCGGGGGGTTTCCCCACCGGGGAGCTGTTTTTT.